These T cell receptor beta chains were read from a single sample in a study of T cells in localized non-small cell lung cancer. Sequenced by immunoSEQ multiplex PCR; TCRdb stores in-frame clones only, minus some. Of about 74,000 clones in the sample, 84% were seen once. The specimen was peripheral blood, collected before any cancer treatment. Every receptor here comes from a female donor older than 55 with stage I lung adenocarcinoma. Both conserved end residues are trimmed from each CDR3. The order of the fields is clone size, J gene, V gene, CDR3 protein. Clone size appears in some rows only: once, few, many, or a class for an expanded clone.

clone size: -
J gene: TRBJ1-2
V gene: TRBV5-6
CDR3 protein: ASSLGTSNYGYT

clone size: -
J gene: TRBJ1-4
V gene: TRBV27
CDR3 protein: ASSSYFGGLATNEKLF

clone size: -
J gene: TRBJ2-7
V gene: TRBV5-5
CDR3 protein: ASSLAGGTGAYEQY

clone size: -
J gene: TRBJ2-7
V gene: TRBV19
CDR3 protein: ASSLGQGSHEQY

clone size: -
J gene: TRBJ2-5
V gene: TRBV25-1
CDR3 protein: ASSEVSWAGVAETQY

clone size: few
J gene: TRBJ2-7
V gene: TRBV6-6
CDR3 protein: ASSYSISGHSYEQY

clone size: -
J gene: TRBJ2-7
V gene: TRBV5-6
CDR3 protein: ASSLANRYYEQY

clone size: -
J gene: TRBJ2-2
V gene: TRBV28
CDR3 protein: ASSTPDGYTGELF

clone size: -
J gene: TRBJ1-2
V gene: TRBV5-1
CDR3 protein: ASSLQQEGYT

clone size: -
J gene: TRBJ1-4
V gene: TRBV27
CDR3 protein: ASSQNRGGGEKLF

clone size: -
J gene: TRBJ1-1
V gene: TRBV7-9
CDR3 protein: ASSLAPFRNTEAF

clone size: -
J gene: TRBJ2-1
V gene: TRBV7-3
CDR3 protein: ASSLSGGTYNEQF

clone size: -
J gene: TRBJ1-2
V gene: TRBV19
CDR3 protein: ASSSRGQGSGYT